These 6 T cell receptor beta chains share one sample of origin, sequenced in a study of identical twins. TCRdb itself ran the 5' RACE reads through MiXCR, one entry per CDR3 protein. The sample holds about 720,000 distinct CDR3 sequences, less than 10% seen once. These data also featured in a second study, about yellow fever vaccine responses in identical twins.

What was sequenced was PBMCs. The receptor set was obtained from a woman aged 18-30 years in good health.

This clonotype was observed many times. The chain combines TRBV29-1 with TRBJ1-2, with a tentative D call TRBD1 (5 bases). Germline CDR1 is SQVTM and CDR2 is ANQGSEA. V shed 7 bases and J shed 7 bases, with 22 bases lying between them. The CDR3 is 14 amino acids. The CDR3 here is CSALRAGEVTGYTF. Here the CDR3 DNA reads TGCAGCGCGTTGCGAGCGGGGGAAGTAACTGGCTACACCTTC.

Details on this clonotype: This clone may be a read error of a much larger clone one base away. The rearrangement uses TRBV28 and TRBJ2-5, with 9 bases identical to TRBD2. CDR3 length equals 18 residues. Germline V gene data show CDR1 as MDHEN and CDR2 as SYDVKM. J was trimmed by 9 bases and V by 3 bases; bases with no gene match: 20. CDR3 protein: CASSFRLAAGPGRVAQYF. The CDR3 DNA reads TGTGCCAGCAGTTTCAGACTAGCGGCAGGCCCCGGGAGGGTGGCCCAGTACTTC.

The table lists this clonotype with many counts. The CDR3 sequence is CASSYGSPDTQYF. CDR3 in DNA: TGTGCCAGCAGTTACGGTTCTCCAGATACGCAGTATTTT. The chain couples TRBV6-5 to TRBJ2-3, with D unclear. Trimming cost V 2 bases and J 4 bases, with 7 bases left between them. The germline V gene has CDR1 MNHEY and CDR2 SVGAGI. The CDR3 covers 13 residues.

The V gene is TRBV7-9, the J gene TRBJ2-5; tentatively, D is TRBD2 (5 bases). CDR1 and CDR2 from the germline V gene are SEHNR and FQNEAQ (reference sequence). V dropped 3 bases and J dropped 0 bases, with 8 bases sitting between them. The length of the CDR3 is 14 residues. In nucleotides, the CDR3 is TGTGCCAGCAGCTTGTTAGCGTACCAAGAGACCCAGTACTTC. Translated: CASSLLAYQETQYF.

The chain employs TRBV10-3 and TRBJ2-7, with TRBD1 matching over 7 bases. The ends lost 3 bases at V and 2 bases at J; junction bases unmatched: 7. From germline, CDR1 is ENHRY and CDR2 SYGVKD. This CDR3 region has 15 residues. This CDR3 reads CAISEGKTGTYEQYF. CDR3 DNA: TGTGCCATCAGTGAAGGGAAGACAGGGACCTACGAGCAGTACTTC.

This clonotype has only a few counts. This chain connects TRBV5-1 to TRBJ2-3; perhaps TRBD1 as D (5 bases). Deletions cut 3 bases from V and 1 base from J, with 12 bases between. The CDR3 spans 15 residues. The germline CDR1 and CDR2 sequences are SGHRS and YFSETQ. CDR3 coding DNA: TGCGCCAGCAGCTCTCAACAGGACCGCACAGATACGCAGTATTTT. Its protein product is CASSSQQDRTDTQYF.